This is a list of T cell receptor beta chains from one sample in a study of a mutant IDH1 vaccine in newly diagnosed glioma. Antigens of these TCRs are unknown. Generated by immunoSEQ multiplex PCR, the TCRdb table keeps only in-frame clones and is missing some. The data show 110,000 or so clones, almost 90% seen once. Source: PBMCs, taken from a glioma patient whose treatment included an IDH1 peptide vaccine. The receptors shown here come from a woman aged 45-59 years with glioma. CDR3s include the opening cysteine and the closing phenylalanine or tryptophan. D genes are given only for firm matches. A row's size may be missing; if present it is once, few, many or a size class.

V	size	J	D	CDR3	DNA
TRBV6-1	NA	TRBJ2-5	NA	CASRPGAGRQETQYF	TGTGCCAGCAGGCCGGGGGCAGGGAGGCAAGAGACCCAGTACTTC
TRBV5-1	NA	TRBJ1-1	NA	CASSSRPGNTEAFF	TGCGCCAGCAGCTCAAGACCCGGGAACACTGAAGCTTTCTTT
TRBV2	once	TRBJ2-5	TRBD2	CASSLAVKETQYF	TGTGCCAGCAGCCTAGCGGTTAAAGAGACCCAGTACTTC
TRBV27	once	TRBJ1-1	NA	CASSFTLNTEAFF	TGTGCCAGCAGTTTCACCTTGAACACTGAAGCTTTCTTT
TRBV27	once	TRBJ1-5	TRBD1	CASRPGTGGNQPQHF	TGTGCCAGCAGGCCCGGGACAGGGGGCAATCAGCCCCAGCATTTT
TRBV30	NA	TRBJ2-3	TRBD2	CAWSVLGGRAPDTQYF	TGTGCCTGGAGTGTACTGGGGGGGAGAGCGCCAGATACGCAGTATTTT
TRBV19	NA	TRBJ2-5	NA	CASSVRGTQYF	TGTGCCAGTAGCGTGCGGGGAACCCAGTACTTC
TRBV27	NA	TRBJ2-7	TRBD1	CASTDRSYEQYF	TGTGCCAGCACGGACAGGTCCTACGAGCAGTACTTC
TRBV29-1	NA	TRBJ1-1	TRBD1	CSSLGQINTEAFF	TGCAGCTCCCTGGGACAGATCAACACTGAAGCTTTCTTT
TRBV5-4	NA	TRBJ2-7	NA	CASTPATTNYEQYF	TGTGCCAGCACCCCAGCGACGACAAATTACGAGCAGTACTTC
TRBV5-1	NA	TRBJ2-7	NA	CASSFPGRVHEQYF	TGCGCCAGCAGCTTCCCTGGCAGGGTCCACGAGCAGTACTTC
TRBV5-1	NA	TRBJ1-1	TRBD1	CASRGAGGIGTEAFF	TGCGCCAGCAGGGGCGCAGGGGGAATCGGGACTGAAGCTTTCTTT
TRBV5-6	NA	TRBJ2-1	NA	CASSSRTGSYNEQFF	TGTGCCAGCAGCTCGAGGACTGGCTCCTACAATGAGCAGTTCTTC
TRBV27	once	TRBJ2-1	NA	CASSLEGGFAYNEQFF	TGTGCCAGCAGTTTAGAGGGGGGTTTTGCGTACAATGAGCAGTTCTTC
TRBV6-1	NA	TRBJ2-7	NA	CASSEYGSSYEQYF	TGTGCCAGCAGTGAATACGGGAGCTCCTACGAGCAGTACTTC
TRBV7-8	NA	TRBJ2-3	TRBD1	CASSFLDRGTDTQYF	TGTGCCAGCAGCTTCCTGGACAGGGGCACAGATACGCAGTATTTT
TRBV7-3	NA	TRBJ2-3	TRBD1	CASSSPGGDTDTQYF	TGTGCCAGCAGCTCTCCAGGGGGCGACACAGATACGCAGTATTTT
TRBV7-6	NA	TRBJ2-5	NA	CASSFPDSLETQYF	TGTGCCAGCAGCTTTCCGGACAGCTTAGAGACCCAGTACTTC
TRBV18	NA	TRBJ2-7	TRBD1	CAGGQGPYEQYF	TGTGCCGGTGGACAGGGCCCCTACGAGCAGTACTTC
TRBV6-1	NA	TRBJ1-6	NA	CASSENSLLWGDSSYNSPLHF	TGTGCCAGCAGTGAAAACTCCCTCCTTTGGGGAGACAGCTCCTATAATTCACCCCTCCACTTT
TRBV6-5	NA	TRBJ2-3	NA	CASSYSSKDTQYF	TGTGCCAGCAGTTACTCCAGTAAGGATACGCAGTATTTT
TRBV5-1	NA	TRBJ1-2	TRBD1	CASSPGDREYYGYTF	TGCGCCAGCAGCCCAGGGGACAGGGAATACTATGGCTACACCTTC
TRBV9	NA	TRBJ2-2	NA	CASSVDPGWTGELFF	TGTGCCAGCAGCGTAGACCCGGGTTGGACCGGGGAGCTGTTTTTT
TRBV5-1	NA	TRBJ1-4	NA	CASSFRGQDEKLFF	TGCGCCAGCAGCTTCCGGGGGCAAGATGAAAAACTGTTTTTT
TRBV6-1	NA	TRBJ1-5	NA	CASSVGRPQHF	TGTGCCAGCAGTGTCGGACGGCCCCAGCATTTT
TRBV6-1	NA	TRBJ1-2	NA	CASIKGQGGYGYTF	TGTGCCAGCATCAAGGGGCAGGGTGGCTATGGCTACACCTTC
TRBV19	NA	TRBJ1-2	NA	CASSIGPGSNYGYTF	TGTGCCAGTAGTATCGGGCCTGGCTCTAACTATGGCTACACCTTC
TRBV5-1	NA	TRBJ2-1	TRBD2	CASSQTSGRTSEQFF	TGCGCCAGCAGCCAAACTAGCGGGAGAACGAGTGAGCAGTTCTTC
TRBV18	NA	TRBJ1-5	TRBD1	CASSPPGQGGNQPQHF	TGTGCCAGCTCACCGCCGGGACAGGGGGGGAATCAGCCCCAGCATTTT
TRBV7-6	NA	TRBJ1-3	NA	CASSPRGGGNTIYF	TGTGCCAGCAGCCCGCGGGGGGGTGGAAACACCATATATTTT
TRBV4-1	NA	TRBJ2-7	TRBD2	CASSQRGVGEQYF	TGCGCCAGCAGCCAACGGGGGGTAGGAGAGCAGTACTTC
TRBV7-9	NA	TRBJ2-7	NA	CASSSRGPYEQYF	TGTGCCAGCAGCTCCAGGGGCCCCTACGAGCAGTACTTC
TRBV27	NA	TRBJ1-2	NA	CASSLSKGFFYGYTF	TGTGCCAGCAGTTTAAGCAAGGGCTTTTTCTATGGCTACACCTTC
TRBV27	NA	TRBJ1-5	NA	CASSFIYRSNQPQHF	TGTGCCAGCAGTTTCATATACCGATCTAATCAGCCCCAGCATTTT
TRBV2	NA	TRBJ1-2	NA	CASEQGGRAGYTF	TGTGCCAGCGAGCAGGGTGGACGAGCTGGCTACACCTTC
TRBV6-1	NA	TRBJ2-7	NA	CASTFGTVGEQYF	TGTGCCAGCACTTTCGGGACCGTAGGGGAGCAGTACTTC
TRBV29-1	NA	TRBJ2-7	NA	CSVERGEGYEQYF	TGCAGCGTTGAAAGGGGGGAGGGCTACGAGCAGTACTTC
TRBV2	NA	TRBJ1-1	NA	CASLTGRLGNTEAFF	TGTGCCAGCCTAACAGGGAGGTTGGGGAACACTGAAGCTTTCTTT
TRBV6-5	NA	TRBJ2-7	TRBD1	CASSLRTGLAYEQYF	TGTGCCAGCAGTTTAAGGACAGGTCTCGCCTACGAGCAGTACTTC
TRBV19	NA	TRBJ2-7	NA	CASQGGDEQYF	TGTGCCAGTCAGGGCGGGGACGAGCAGTACTTC
TRBV28	NA	TRBJ2-7	NA	CASSSGQGYEQYF	TGTGCCAGCAGCTCTGGGCAGGGCTACGAGCAGTACTTC
TRBV2	NA	TRBJ2-5	TRBD1	CASSDRGHQYF	TGTGCCAGCAGCGACAGGGGGCACCAGTACTTC
TRBV9	NA	TRBJ2-1	TRBD2	CASGHSGSGNNEQFF	TGTGCCAGCGGCCATAGCGGGAGTGGTAACAATGAGCAGTTCTTC
TRBV6-5	NA	TRBJ2-5	NA	CASRPEGARETQYF	TGTGCCAGCAGACCCGAAGGGGCCCGAGAGACCCAGTACTTC
TRBV7-9	NA	TRBJ1-4	NA	CASSLGTGRKLFF	TGTGCCAGCAGCTTAGGGACCGGCCGAAAACTGTTTTTT
TRBV27	NA	TRBJ2-7	NA	CASSTPFTYEQYF	TGTGCCAGCAGCACCCCTTTTACCTACGAGCAGTACTTC
TRBV9	NA	TRBJ2-7	TRBD1	CASSAGTGGYEQYF	TGTGCCAGCAGCGCCGGGACAGGGGGTTACGAGCAGTACTTC